These 24 T cell receptor beta chains were sequenced from one sample in a study of patients and donors after allogeneic stem cell transplantation. TCRdb recomputed calls from the RT-PCR reads with MiXCR, one row per CDR3 protein. The table has about 960,000 distinct CDR3 sequences, about a sixth seen once; the top ten hold around 5.5%. Sequencing input: blood, either unsorted or a sorted T cell fraction (not recorded which). Receptors were obtained from a human donor who was either an allogeneic HSCT recipient or a stem cell or donor lymphocyte infusion donor (not recorded which). It is not recorded whose cells these are; they may come from a transplant donor.

Details on this clonotype: A much more abundant neighbour one base away suggests this may be a read error. The chain carries TRBV10-3 and TRBJ1-1; D not resolved. This CDR3 spans 13 amino acids. Germline assignment: CDR1 ENHRY and CDR2 SYGVKD. The DNA for the CDR3 is TGTGCCATCAGTGAGTCAGGCGTGGATGAAGCTTCCTTT. Translating it yields CAISESGVDEASF.

This clonotype turned up a few times. The rearrangement uses TRBV5-1 and TRBJ2-1; TRBD2 matches 9 bases. The CDR3 has 15 amino acids. The V and J ends lost 4 bases and 8 bases, in that order; junction bases with no gene match: 10. In germline, CDR1 is SGHRS, CDR2 YFSETQ. DNA for the CDR3: TGCGCCAGCAGCCCCGTAGCGGGAGCGGACTATGAGCAGTTCTTC. Its translation is CASSPVAGADYEQFF.

This clonotype appeared many times. The gene calls are TRBV7-2 and TRBJ1-2, with D tentatively TRBD1 (6 bases). The CDR3 covers 15 residues. Germline CDR1 is SGHTA and CDR2 is FQGNSA. The ends were cut back, 4 bases at V and 1 base at J, with 13 bases in the middle. CDR3 sequence reads: CASSSTTGLNYGYTF. The CDR3 DNA reads TGTGCCAGCAGCTCGACGACAGGACTTAACTATGGCTACACCTTC.

The table lists this clonotype with many counts. One base away lies a much larger clone, so this may be a sequencing read error. The chain joins TRBV9 to TRBJ2-5; D gene ambiguous. V was pared by 0 bases and J by 3 bases, with 0 bases between. Germline V CDR1 and CDR2: SGDLS, YYNGEE. The CDR3 runs to 11 residues. CDR3 coding DNA: TGTGCCAGCAGCGTAGAAGAGACCCAGTACTTC. Encoded protein: CASSVEETQYF.

The chain uses TRBV5-1 and TRBJ1-2; D uncertain. The CDR3 extends over 16 amino acids. Trimming removed 0 bases from V and 5 bases from J, with 17 bases in between. Germline CDR1 reads SGHRS; CDR2 reads YFSETQ. The DNA for the CDR3 is TGCGCCAGCAGCTTGGCCGAAACAGCTGGACGGTATGGCTACACCTTC. Its translation is CASSLAETAGRYGYTF.

This clonotype turned up a few times. The V gene is TRBV20-1, the J gene TRBJ2-7; D might be TRBD1 or TRBD2, each matching 5 bases. The CDR3 is 14 residues long. Germline V gene lookup returns CDR1 DFQATT and CDR2 SNEGSKA (reference sequence). Trimming removed 3 bases at V and 3 bases at J, with 15 bases between. In DNA, the CDR3 is TGCAGTGCTAGGGGACGAGGACTCCTCTACGAGCAGTACTTC. Encoded protein: CSARGRGLLYEQYF.

This clonotype was picked up a small number of times. The rearrangement joins TRBV19 to TRBJ2-7; TRBD1 agrees at 8 bases. With 5 bases clipped from V and 3 bases from J, the junction kept 9 bases outside the gene matches. Germline CDR1 and CDR2: LNHDA and SQIVND (reference sequence). CDR3 size: 15 residues. The chain's CDR3 is CASSSPGTGLYEQYF. The CDR3, as DNA: TGTGCCAGTAGTTCGCCCGGGACAGGTCTCTACGAGCAGTACTTC.

The V gene is TRBV2, the J gene TRBJ2-1, with 11 bases aligning to TRBD2. The CDR3 runs to 17 residues. Looked up from germline, CDR1 is SNHLY and CDR2 is FYNNEI. V lost 5 bases to trimming and J lost 2 bases; unmatched junction nucleotides: 8. CDR3 bases: TGTGCCAGCAGTCCAAACTTAGCGGGAGGGACCTACAATGAGCAGTTCTTC. Translation gives CASSPNLAGGTYNEQFF.

This clonotype appeared a few times. The rearrangement links TRBV10-2 to TRBJ2-1; no definite D call. This CDR3 region has 17 residues. CDR1 WSHSY and CDR2 SAAADI come from the germline V gene. The germline V and J ends were trimmed by 7 bases and 4 bases, with 23 bases remaining between them. The CDR3 coding sequence is TGCGCCAGCACCGACCCCGACACCACTCTACGGTACAATGAGCAGTTCTTC. Translated: CASTDPDTTLRYNEQFF.

This clonotype was observed a handful of times. V gene TRBV11-2 combines with J gene TRBJ2-1; TRBD1 agrees at 9 bases. Trimming cost V 0 bases and J 6 bases; bases outside gene matches: 6. CDR1 and CDR2 (germline): SGHAT, FQNNGV. The CDR3 consists of 16 residues. The CDR3 DNA sequence: TGTGCCAGCAGCTTAGATCTAAAGACAGGGGGCAATGAGCAGTTCTTC. Its translation: CASSLDLKTGGNEQFF.

J is TRBJ2-7 and V is TRBV9, with TRBD1 matching 7 bases. This CDR3 has 13 amino acids. The V gene end was trimmed by 0 bases and the J gene end by 11 bases; junction bases not matched to a gene: 8. In germline, CDR1 is SGDLS, CDR2 YYNGEE. CDR3 protein: CASSVEFWDRKYF. CDR3 nucleotide sequence: TGTGCCAGCAGCGTAGAGTTTTGGGACAGAAAGTACTTC. The whole variable domain, filled in from reference TRBV9 and TRBJ2-7, reads DSGVTQTPKHLITATGQRVTLRCSPRSGDLSVYWYQQSLDQGLQFLIQYYNGEERAKGNILERFSAQQFPDLHSELNLSSLELGDSALYFCASSVEFWDRKYFGPGTRLTVT.

The rearrangement joins TRBV9 to TRBJ2-1, with 9 bases fitting TRBD1. V lost 4 bases, J lost 9 bases, and 14 bases stayed unmatched. The CDR3 covers 16 residues. Looked up from germline, CDR1 is SGDLS and CDR2 is YYNGEE. The CDR3 loop reads CASSPRGQGKGGEQFF. The CDR3, as DNA: TGTGCCAGCAGCCCAAGAGGACAGGGGAAGGGGGGTGAGCAGTTCTTC.

The chain joins TRBV28 to TRBJ1-4, with TRBD1 matching over 7 bases. Germline trimming cut 5 bases from V and 6 bases from J; bases unmatched to any gene: 6. CDR1 is MDHEN, CDR2 SYDVKM, per germline. This CDR3 is 14 amino acids long. DNA of the CDR3: TGTGCCAGCAGTAAGGACAGGCCGGATGAAAAACTGTTTTTT. Residues: CASSKDRPDEKLFF.

The chain employs TRBV2 and TRBJ2-7; TRBD1 matches at 7 bases. With 10 bases clipped from V and 1 base from J, the junction kept 7 bases outside the gene matches. This CDR3 spans 13 amino acids. Per the germline V gene, CDR1 is SNHLY and CDR2 is FYNNEI. The CDR3 nucleotides are TGTGCCAACGAGGACAGGAAATCCTACGAGCAGTACTTC. Protein sequence: CANEDRKSYEQYF.

The V gene is TRBV7-2, the J gene TRBJ2-3; D remains ambiguous. The V end lost 2 bases, the J end lost 2 bases, and 8 bases lay between the germline ends. This CDR3 has 14 residues. In germline, CDR1 is SGHTA, CDR2 FQGNSA. In nucleotides, the CDR3 is TGTGCCAGCAGCTTATTGCGGCACACAGATACGCAGTATTTT. Its translation: CASSLLRHTDTQYF.

CDR3 region: CSAPGLAGERWETQYF. The CDR3 nucleotides are TGCAGTGCCCCAGGGCTAGCGGGAGAGCGGTGGGAGACCCAGTACTTC. The V gene is TRBV20-1, the J gene TRBJ2-5; 10 nucleotides align to TRBD2. Germline trimming cut 6 bases from V and 5 bases from J; bases unmatched to any gene: 15. CDR3 length: 16 amino acids. From germline, CDR1 is DFQATT and CDR2 SNEGSKA (reference sequence).

CDR3 protein: CASSVYGRETSPNTGELFF. In DNA, the CDR3 is TGTGCCAGCAGCGTATATGGGAGGGAGACTAGCCCCAACACCGGGGAGCTGTTTTTT. The gene calls are TRBV9 and TRBJ2-2; 7 bases match TRBD2. The V gene's germline CDR1 is SGDLS and CDR2 YYNGEE. Trimming took 1 base from V and 2 from J; bases not matched to a gene: 14. The length of the CDR3 is 19 residues.

This clonotype was counted between two and nine times. The rearrangement joins TRBV9 to TRBJ2-1, with D possibly TRBD2 on 5 matching bases. The CDR3 covers 14 residues. Germline assignment: CDR1 SGDLS and CDR2 YYNGEE. The V end was cut by 2 bases, the J end by 3 bases, with 9 bases between. CDR3 in amino acids: CASSVGGRYNEQFF. The CDR3 DNA is TGTGCCAGCAGCGTCGGCGGGCGCTACAATGAGCAGTTCTTC.

The CDR3 reads CATLLAGDTDTQYF. As DNA, the CDR3 is TGTGCCACCCTACTAGCGGGAGACACAGATACGCAGTATTTT. The genes are TRBV24-1 and TRBJ2-3; the match to TRBD2 covers 11 bases. The length of the CDR3 is 14 residues. V lost 9 bases and J lost 2; bases outside the gene matches: 3. CDR1 KGHDR and CDR2 SFDVKD come from the germline V gene.

V is TRBV20-1 and J is TRBJ2-7; 7 nucleotides align to TRBD1. V trimming: 5 bases; J trimming: 2 bases; junction bases outside the gene matches: 6. CDR1 and CDR2 (germline): DFQATT, SNEGSKA (reference sequence). The CDR3 runs to 13 residues. The CDR3 reads CSAHTGAAYEQYF. The CDR3 nucleotides read TGCAGTGCTCATACAGGGGCAGCCTACGAGCAGTACTTC.

J is TRBJ2-2 and V is TRBV29-1; 11 bases are a match to TRBD2. The trim removed 6 bases at V and 1 base at J, leaving 4 bases unmatched. CDR1 is SQVTM and CDR2 is ANQGSEA in the germline V gene. CDR3 length equals 15 residues. The CDR3 DNA reads as TGCAGCGTCCGAGGACTAGCGGGGAACACCGGGGAGCTGTTTTTT. This encodes CSVRGLAGNTGELFF.

This clonotype was observed a few times. The V and J genes are TRBV24-1 and TRBJ2-1, with no clear D. The CDR3 has 14 residues. Germline V CDR1 and CDR2: KGHDR, SFDVKD. V was pared by 3 bases and J by 1 base, with 6 bases between. CDR3 amino acids: CATSDAGSYNEQFF. The CDR3 DNA reads as TGTGCCACCAGTGATGCCGGGTCCTACAATGAGCAGTTCTTC.

V is TRBV12-3 or TRBV12-4 and J is TRBJ2-3, with D possibly matching TRBD2 (5 bases). The V gene lost 8 bases and the J gene lost 1 base, with 13 bases spanning the gap. The CDR3 sequence is 14 residues long. CDR3 loop: CASVGGWGTDTQYF. The CDR3 nucleotides read TGTGCCAGCGTCGGCGGGTGGGGCACAGATACGCAGTATTTT.

The table lists this clonotype with a few counts. The chain employs TRBV6-2 or TRBV6-3 and TRBJ1-4; D perhaps matches TRBD1 (5 bases). Looked up from germline, CDR1 is MNHEY and CDR2 is SVGEGT. CDR3 length: 15 residues. V was pared by 6 bases and J by 8 bases, with 19 bases between. CDR3 loop: CASSRAGRKWEKLFF. CDR3 DNA sequence: TGTGCCAGCAGCCGCGCAGGGAGGAAGTGGGAAAAACTGTTTTTT.